One sample yielded the 32 T cell receptor beta chains listed below, sequenced in a study of lymphopenia after photon versus proton radiotherapy. Repertoires were generated with immunoSEQ multiplex PCR, while TCRdb's copy carries only in-frame clones and drops some. The data show approximately 30,000 clones, about 81% seen once. The sequences come from peripheral blood, collected from a patient treated with photon-based radiotherapy. Receptor source: a man aged 50-60 years with gastric cancer.

Only a few counts were recorded for this clone. This chain connects TRBV19 to TRBJ1-1; D uncertain. Trimming cost V 5 bases and J 1 base, with 14 bases left between them. CDR1 and CDR2 (germline): LNHDA, SQIVND (reference sequence). This CDR3 has 15 amino acids. The CDR3 nucleotides are TGTGCCAGTAGTCGTGAGGGAACGAAGAACACTGAAGCTTTCTTT. This translates into CASSREGTKNTEAFF.

The chain has TRBV19 and TRBJ2-7; tentatively, D is TRBD1 (6 bases). CDR1 and CDR2 (germline): LNHDA, SQIVND (reference sequence). This CDR3 has 14 residues. V was trimmed by 2 bases and J by 4 bases, leaving 12 bases between them. DNA for the CDR3: TGTGCCAGTAGTATATCCGGCAGGGGATACGAGCAGTACTTC. It translates to CASSISGRGYEQYF.

This clone was recorded only once. The chain recombines TRBV6-6 with TRBJ2-5; tentative D call: TRBD2 (6 bases). CDR1 and CDR2 (germline): MNHNY, SVGAGI (reference sequence). Trimming cost V 6 bases and J 3 bases, with 8 bases left between them. The CDR3 has 12 residues. The chain's CDR3 is CASRGTEETQYF. In nucleotides, the CDR3 is TGTGCCAGCAGGGGGACTGAAGAGACCCAGTACTTC.

This chain joins TRBV11-2 and TRBJ2-7, with unresolved D. Trimming stripped 0 bases from V and 5 bases from J, with 2 bases between. The CDR3 is 11 residues long. The V gene's germline CDR1 is SGHAT and CDR2 FQNNGV. This CDR3 reads CASSLDHEQYF. CDR3 DNA: TGTGCCAGCAGCTTAGACCACGAGCAGTACTTC.

The V and J genes are TRBV5-6 and TRBJ1-6; D might be TRBD1 (5 bases). Trimming took 4 bases from V and 14 from J, leaving 16 bases between them. Germline V gene lookup returns CDR1 SGHDT and CDR2 YYEEEE. The CDR3 spans 13 residues. CDR3 sequence reads: CASSTSQGRSLHF. Written as DNA, the CDR3 is TGTGCCAGCAGCACTTCTCAGGGACGGTCCCTCCACTTT.

This chain joins TRBV5-8 and TRBJ2-3; 13 positions agree with TRBD2. The CDR3 contains 15 residues. The V segment lost 2 bases and the J segment 8 bases; nucleotides outside the gene matches: 5. Germline assignment: CDR1 SGHTS and CDR2 YDEGEE. CDR3: CASSLTSGGAATQYF. CDR3 nucleotide sequence: TGTGCCAGCAGCTTAACTAGCGGGGGGGCGGCTACGCAGTATTTT. The full variable domain, in which reference TRBV5-8 and TRBJ2-3 provide the parts outside the CDR3, is EAGVTQSPTHLIKTRGQQATLRCSPISGHTSVYWYQQALGLGLQFLLWYDEGEERNRGNFPPRFSGRQFPNYSSELNVNALELEDSALYLCASSLTSGGAATQYFGPGTRLTVL.

This clone appeared a few times. The chain has TRBV2 and TRBJ2-1; D is perhaps TRBD2 (6 bases). V lost 8 bases and J 4 bases, leaving 12 bases between the germline ends. Germline V gene sequence: CDR1 SNHLY, CDR2 FYNNEI. The CDR3 extends over 13 amino acids. The CDR3 nucleotides are TGTGCCAGCTGGCGGGGACTTTACAATGAGCAGTTCTTC. Protein sequence: CASWRGLYNEQFF.

The chain carries TRBV2 and TRBJ2-1; no firm D call. Trimming took off 8 bases at V and 0 bases at J, with 11 bases between the two ends. CDR3 length equals 14 residues. Germline V gene data show CDR1 as SNHLY and CDR2 as FYNNEI. CDR3 DNA sequence: TGTGCCAGCTGTGCGCTAAGCTCCTACAATGAGCAGTTCTTC. Encoded protein: CASCALSSYNEQFF.

Turning to this clone: A much larger clone lies a single base off, so this may be a read error. This same CDR3 is encoded by further DNA sequences in the sample. The chain joins TRBV7-2 to TRBJ2-5, with TRBD2 matching over 10 bases. CDR1 and CDR2 from the germline V gene are SGHTA and FQGNSA. The CDR3 extends over 13 amino acids. CDR3 DNA: TGCGCCAGCAGCTTTGGACTAGCGGCGACCCAGTACTTC. Translation: CASSFGLAATQYF.

The V and J genes are TRBV7-8 and TRBJ2-3; D could derive from TRBD1 or TRBD2 (5 bases each). This CDR3 region has 16 residues. V lost 5 bases and J 2 bases, leaving 17 bases between the germline ends. The germline V gene encodes CDR1 SGHVS and CDR2 FQNEAQ. The CDR3 DNA follows: TGTGCCAGCAGCCCCGTCGGTGGGGGAGTCACAGATACGCAGTATTTT. Translated, it gives CASSPVGGGVTDTQYF.

The chain links TRBV5-1 to TRBJ2-2; D not certain. The V end lost 3 bases, the J end lost 11 bases, and 11 bases lay between the germline ends. Germline CDR1 SGHRS, CDR2 YFSETQ. The CDR3 is made up of 12 amino acids. The CDR3: CASSSTPSELFF. In DNA, the CDR3 is TGCGCCAGCAGCTCGACCCCCTCTGAGCTGTTTTTT. The full variable domain, with the rest looked up from reference TRBV5-1 and TRBJ2-2, is KAGVTQTPRYLIKTRGQQVTLSCSPISGHRSVSWYQQTPGQGLQFLFEYFSETQRNKGNFPGRFSGRQFSNSRSEMNVSTLELGDSALYLCASSSTPSELFFGEGSRLTVL.

The rearrangement joins TRBV23-1 to TRBJ1-1; D not certain. TRBV23-1 falls under the ORF class, with uncertain function. The V end was cut by 0 bases, the J end by 0 bases, with 14 bases between. The CDR3 spans 17 residues. In nucleotides, the CDR3 is TGCGCCAGCAGTCAATCGACGGACTTCAACATGAACACTGAAGCTTTCTTT. It yields the protein CASSQSTDFNMNTEAFF.

The count of this clone is one. The chain links TRBV19 to TRBJ2-4; the match to TRBD1 covers 9 bases. After removal of 7 bases from V and 6 bases from J, the junction contained 10 bases not matched to a gene. The CDR3 is 15 residues long. Germline V gene lookup returns CDR1 LNHDA and CDR2 SQIVND (reference sequence). The CDR3: CASTTGGRGVNIQYF. CDR3 DNA sequence: TGTGCCAGTACCACAGGGGGCAGGGGGGTAAACATTCAGTACTTC.

V is TRBV6-6 and J is TRBJ1-3, with D hard to call. CDR3 length: 13 residues. V shed 10 bases and J shed 2 bases, with 12 bases lying between them. Germline V gives CDR1 MNHNY, CDR2 SVGAGI (reference sequence). CDR3 nucleotide sequence: TGTGCCACCTTCGGGGATCCTGGAAACACCATATATTTT. Amino acids: CATFGDPGNTIYF.

V is TRBV10-2 and J is TRBJ2-7; D unclear. Germline-derived CDR1 and CDR2 are WSHSY and SAAADI. Trimming cost V 2 bases and J 3 bases, with 11 bases left between them. This CDR3 is built from 14 residues. CDR3 coding DNA: TGCGCCAGCAGTGAGGTACCGAACATCTACGAGCAGTACGTC. Amino acid sequence: CASSEVPNIYEQYV.

The chain employs TRBV6-5 and TRBJ1-1; unclear D gene. The V end was cut by 5 bases, the J end by 1 base, with 11 bases between. CDR1 is MNHEY, CDR2 SVGAGI, per germline. CDR3 length equals 14 residues. The CDR3 is CASSTRARNTEAFF. CDR3 nucleotides: TGTGCCAGCAGTACGCGGGCCAGGAACACTGAAGCTTTCTTT.

This chain joins TRBV7-3 and TRBJ2-2; no clear D. Germline loops: CDR1 SGHTA, CDR2 FQGTGA. The CDR3 covers 15 residues. Trimming left V 1 base short and J 9 bases short, with 15 bases between. CDR3 sequence (DNA): TGTGCCAGCAGCTTAAACCTTAGTGGACGGCGGGAGCTGTTTTTT. Amino acid sequence: CASSLNLSGRRELFF.

The gene calls are TRBV7-2 and TRBJ2-7; 7 nucleotides agree with TRBD1. Germline V CDR1 and CDR2: SGHTA, FQGNSA. This CDR3 region has 15 residues. After removal of 1 base from V and 3 bases from J, the junction contained 6 bases not matched to a gene. The CDR3 sequence: CASSLGTGLRYEQYV. In DNA, the CDR3 is TGTGCCAGCAGCTTAGGGACAGGTCTCCGCTACGAGCAGTACGTC.

This clone is labeled as medium-sized (0.01 to 0.1%). The V gene is TRBV25-1, the J gene TRBJ1-2, with D tentatively TRBD1 (5 bases). Germline CDR1 MGHDK, CDR2 SYGVNS. This CDR3 has 15 residues. Trimming took off 1 base at V and 8 bases at J, with 17 bases between the two ends. Here the CDR3 DNA reads TGTGCCAGCAGTGAATCCGGCAGGGTCTTCAACGGCTACACCTTC. This codes for CASSESGRVFNGYTF.

The chain couples TRBV5-1 to TRBJ2-3; 9 bases agree with TRBD2. This CDR3 is 15 amino acids long. CDR1 is SGHRS and CDR2 is YFSETQ in the germline V gene. With 5 bases clipped from V and 1 base from J, the junction kept 5 bases outside the gene matches. The CDR3 DNA follows: TGCGCCAGCAGTCGTAGCGGGGGTGGCACAGATACGCAGTATTTT. This encodes CASSRSGGGTDTQYF.

The chain recombines TRBV5-1 with TRBJ2-7; TRBD1 agrees at 10 bases. There are 15 residues in the CDR3. J gave up 6 bases and V 3 bases, and 9 bases lay outside the gene matches. CDR1 is SGHRS, CDR2 YFSETQ, per germline. The CDR3 DNA follows: TGCGCCAGCAGCTCGATACGGACAGGGGGAGGCGAGCAGTACTTC. Protein: CASSSIRTGGGEQYF.

V gene TRBV7-6 combines with J gene TRBJ2-2, with a possible D match to TRBD2 (5 bases). Germline V gene sequence: CDR1 SGHVS, CDR2 FNYEAQ. Trimming pared 5 bases from V and 4 bases from J, leaving 14 bases between. CDR3 length: 15 amino acids. CDR3: CASSPSGAGTGELFF. DNA of the CDR3: TGTGCCAGCAGCCCCTCTGGCGCGGGCACCGGGGAGCTGTTTTTT.

The rearrangement joins TRBV11-1 to TRBJ2-5; weak D call: TRBD2 (5 bases). V dropped 0 bases and J dropped 2 bases, with 7 bases sitting between them. CDR3 length equals 14 residues. Germline-derived CDR1 and CDR2 are SGHAT and FQDESV (reference sequence). CDR3 in amino acids: CASSLAGRQETQYF. CDR3 nucleotide sequence: TGTGCCAGCAGCTTAGCGGGGAGACAAGAGACCCAGTACTTC.

In DNA, the CDR3 is TGTGCCAGCAGTCTCAGCGGGGGAGATACGCAGTATTTT. This translates into CASSLSGGDTQYF. The rearrangement uses TRBV7-2 and TRBJ2-3, with TRBD2 identical over 8 bases. The V gene end was trimmed by 6 bases and the J gene end by 5 bases; junction bases not matched to a gene: 4. Per the germline V gene, CDR1 is SGHTA and CDR2 is FQGNSA. The CDR3 extends over 13 amino acids.

In its sample, this clone ranks as hyperexpanded (1% or more). The gene calls are TRBV7-6 and TRBJ2-5; possibly TRBD1 for D (5 bases). Between the trimmed V and J ends, which lost 2 bases and 2 bases, there was a span of 6 bases. CDR1 and CDR2 from the germline V gene are SGHVS and FNYEAQ. The CDR3 extends over 13 amino acids. The DNA of the CDR3 is TGTGCCAGCAGCTTACACAGGCAAGAGACCCAGTACTTC. Translated, it gives CASSLHRQETQYF.

V usage is TRBV18 and J usage is TRBJ2-2; D unclear. This CDR3 comprises 17 residues. The germline V gene has CDR1 KGHSH and CDR2 LQKENI. V lost 4 bases, J lost 2 bases, and 17 bases lay in between. The CDR3 nucleotides are TGTGCCAGCTCACTCCAAGGGATCCAGACCAACACCGGGGAGCTGTTTTTT. It is translated as CASSLQGIQTNTGELFF.

This sequence joins TRBV21-1 and TRBJ1-2. TRBV21-1 is shown as a pseudogene. The CDR3 is 14 residues long. Here the CDR3 reads CASTEESGGYGYTF. Written as DNA, the CDR3 is TGTGCCAGCACCGAGGAGAGCGGCGGGTATGGCTACACCTTC.

CDR3 nucleotides: TGTGCCATTTGTTCTAGCGGGGGTCGGGATACGCAGTATTTT. Translation gives CAICSSGGRDTQYF. V and J are TRBV10-3 and TRBJ2-3; TRBD2 matches 10 bases. Germline assignment: CDR1 ENHRY and CDR2 SYGVKD. Unmatched junction bases numbered 9, after V lost 9 bases and J lost 6 bases. This CDR3 is 14 amino acids long.

This sequence joins TRBV4-1 and TRBJ1-5; TRBD1 matches 12 bases. Germline V lookup: CDR1 MGHRA, CDR2 YSYEKL. The CDR3 is 16 amino acids. V dropped 8 bases and J dropped 7; count of bases not matched to a gene: 12. The CDR3 DNA follows: TGCGCCAGCGGTGTGGCCGGGACAGGGGGCGGCCAGCCCCAGCATTTT. Translated, it gives CASGVAGTGGGQPQHF.

This clone came up a few times. V usage is TRBV6-5 and J usage is TRBJ2-2; 8 positions match TRBD2. From germline, CDR1 is MNHEY and CDR2 SVGAGI. The junction had 3 bases not matched to a gene; V was cut back by 2 bases and J by 4 bases. This CDR3 has 15 residues. This chain's CDR3 is CASSYRSGGTGELFF. The CDR3 DNA follows: TGTGCCAGCAGTTACAGAAGCGGGGGCACCGGGGAGCTGTTTTTT.

The chain uses TRBV5-1 and TRBJ2-3; 7 bases match TRBD1. The V gene's germline CDR1 is SGHRS and CDR2 YFSETQ. V lost 4 bases, J lost 5 bases, and 16 bases stayed unmatched. The CDR3 runs 17 residues. The CDR3 loop is CASSPARGGQKVDTQYF. The DNA for the CDR3 is TGCGCCAGCAGCCCGGCCCGAGGGGGACAGAAAGTAGATACGCAGTATTTT.

This clone was detected only a few times. V is TRBV9 and J is TRBJ2-5; TRBD2 matches 14 bases. The junction had 6 bases not matched to a gene; V was cut back by 4 bases and J by 1 base. From germline, CDR1 is SGDLS and CDR2 YYNGEE. The CDR3 sequence is 17 residues long. The CDR3 is CASSPGTSGGAQETQYF. CDR3 DNA: TGTGCCAGCAGCCCCGGGACTAGCGGGGGAGCCCAAGAGACCCAGTACTTC.